Each of the 29 T cell receptor beta chains below was sequenced from the same sample in a study of CD8 T cells in ankylosing spondylitis. MiXCR was run by TCRdb on the 5' RACE reads, yielding one entry per CDR3 protein. Counted here are about 240,000 distinct CDR3 sequences, roughly 8.6% occurring once; the ten biggest clones make up 6.8%. The sample taken for sequencing was blood, either unsorted or a sorted T cell fraction (not recorded which). The receptors here all came from a male donor with ankylosing spondylitis or in good health (not recorded which).

This clonotype was detected ten times or more. The V gene is TRBV7-2, the J gene TRBJ1-1; D is unclear. CDR1 SGHTA and CDR2 FQGNSA come from the germline V gene. There are 14 residues in the CDR3. Trimming shortened V by 5 bases and J by 1 base, and 11 bases separated the two germline ends. CDR3 DNA sequence: TGTGCCAGCAGCCCAACGGTTCGGAACACTGAAGCTTTCTTT. Translation gives CASSPTVRNTEAFF.

This clonotype was picked up many times. V is TRBV20-1 and J is TRBJ2-3; the match to TRBD2 covers 16 bases. V lost 6 bases and J lost 4; bases outside the gene matches: 7. The germline V gene encodes CDR1 DFQATT and CDR2 SNEGSKA (reference sequence). The CDR3 sequence is 16 residues long. The CDR3 nucleotides read TGCAGTGCCGCCGGGACTAGCGGGGGGGCCGCAGATACGCAGTATTTT. Translating gives CSAAGTSGGAADTQYF.

This clonotype was observed at least ten times. The chain has TRBV6-5 and TRBJ2-5, with a possible D match to TRBD1 (6 bases). The CDR3 runs to 16 residues. CDR1 and CDR2 from the germline V gene are MNHEY and SVGAGI. The ends were cut back, 0 bases at V and 2 bases at J, with 13 bases in the middle. CDR3 sequence (DNA): TGTGCCAGCAGTTACTCTAGGGGACACCTTCAAGAGACCCAGTACTTC. Encoded protein: CASSYSRGHLQETQYF.

This clonotype was seen repeatedly, ten times or more. The chain combines TRBV5-1 with TRBJ2-3, with 12 bases matching TRBD2. The V gene's germline CDR1 is SGHRS and CDR2 YFSETQ. V shed 4 bases, J shed 1 base, and the junction held 10 bases outside the gene matches. This CDR3 has 18 amino acids. The CDR3 region has the DNA TGCGCCAGCAGCAGTCTAGCGGGAGGGCTTATCGGCACAGATACGCAGTATTTT. It yields the protein CASSSLAGGLIGTDTQYF.

In this sample, this clonotype turned up a few times. This chain uses TRBV6-2 or TRBV6-3 with TRBJ1-5; TRBD1 is a possible D gene (6 bases). V was shortened by 0 bases and J by 6 bases, with 15 bases between the two germline ends. CDR1 is MNHEY, CDR2 SVGEGT, per germline. This CDR3 region has 16 residues. This chain's CDR3 is CASSYSGGRKRQPQHF. CDR3 nucleotide sequence: TGTGCCAGCAGTTACTCCGGGGGGCGCAAGCGTCAGCCCCAGCATTTT.

This chain connects TRBV7-2 to TRBJ1-4; TRBD1 is a possible D gene (5 bases). V lost 2 bases and J lost 0, with 7 bases in between. This CDR3 region has 15 residues. Looked up from germline, CDR1 is SGHTA and CDR2 is FQGNSA. The CDR3 coding sequence is TGTGCCAGCAGCTTATTGGGGGCAACTAATGAAAAACTGTTTTTT. Translated: CASSLLGATNEKLFF.

This rearrangement joins TRBV5-4 to TRBJ2-2; D uncertain. This CDR3 is built from 16 residues. V shed 4 bases and J shed 0 bases, with 13 bases lying between them. Germline CDR1 reads SGHNT; CDR2 reads YYREEE (reference sequence). The CDR3 DNA is TGTGCCAGCAGCCGGAAGGCCAGCGCGAACACCGGGGAGCTGTTTTTT. It codes for CASSRKASANTGELFF.

This clonotype was counted ten times or more. The chain uses TRBV20-1 and TRBJ2-1; D remains unclear. The CDR3 has 12 residues. With 4 bases removed from V and 5 bases from J, the gap between germline ends came to 9 bases. Germline CDR1 is DFQATT and CDR2 is SNEGSKA (reference sequence). This chain's CDR3 is CSAIKRDNEQFF. The CDR3 DNA follows: TGCAGTGCTATAAAGAGAGACAATGAGCAGTTCTTC.

This clonotype was seen many times. The chain employs TRBV9 and TRBJ2-7, with D unresolved. The V end lost 0 bases, the J end lost 3 bases, and 13 bases lay between the germline ends. Germline V CDR1 and CDR2: SGDLS, YYNGEE. CDR3 length: 15 amino acids. The CDR3 coding sequence is TGTGCCAGCAGCGTAGGGGTCGGTATCGGCTACGAGCAGTACTTC. Its protein is CASSVGVGIGYEQYF.

This sequence joins TRBV7-9 and TRBJ1-1; unclear D gene. The germline V and J ends were trimmed by 5 bases and 7 bases, with 8 bases remaining between them. CDR3 length equals 11 residues. Germline V gene data show CDR1 as SEHNR and CDR2 as FQNEAQ (reference sequence). CDR3 residues: CASSLCHEAFF. CDR3 in DNA: TGTGCCAGCAGCCTGTGCCATGAAGCTTTCTTT.

The rearrangement uses TRBV25-1 and TRBJ2-2; 8 nucleotides align to TRBD1. Germline loops: CDR1 MGHDK, CDR2 SYGVNS. The CDR3 has 15 residues. Germline trimming cut 3 bases from V and 3 bases from J; bases unmatched to any gene: 3. The chain's CDR3 is CASSDRGRDTGELFF. The CDR3 DNA is TGTGCCAGCAGTGACAGGGGGCGCGACACCGGGGAGCTGTTTTTT.

This clonotype turned up a few times. The genes are TRBV7-2 and TRBJ2-3; 7 positions match TRBD2. CDR3 length: 15 amino acids. V gave up 5 bases and J gave up 3 bases; unmatched junction bases: 8. Germline lookup yields CDR1 SGHTA and CDR2 FQGNSA. The CDR3 loop reads CASSPLAEGTDTQYF. CDR3 nucleotides: TGTGCCAGCAGCCCGCTAGCGGAGGGGACAGATACGCAGTATTTT.

This clonotype has a count of ten or more. The V and J genes are TRBV10-2 and TRBJ2-7; D ambiguous. Between the trimmed V and J ends, which lost 6 bases and 6 bases, there was a span of 18 bases. Per the germline V gene, CDR1 is WSHSY and CDR2 is SAAADI. The CDR3 sequence is 14 residues long. This CDR3 reads CASRAVAEHIEQYF. CDR3 nucleotides: TGCGCCAGCAGGGCTGTAGCAGAACATATCGAGCAGTACTTC.

The table lists this clonotype with a few counts. V usage is TRBV2 and J usage is TRBJ1-1; D remains unclear. The CDR3 is made up of 11 amino acids. The V end was cut by 3 bases, the J end by 7 bases, with 6 bases between. Germline V lookup: CDR1 SNHLY, CDR2 FYNNEI. CDR3 loop: CASSEIVEAFF. In nucleotides, the CDR3 is TGTGCCAGCAGTGAGATAGTTGAAGCTTTCTTT.

There are many counts of this clonotype. The chain couples TRBV12-3 or TRBV12-4 to TRBJ2-7, with 8 bases aligning to TRBD1. This CDR3 region has 14 residues. V lost 6 bases and J lost 2; bases outside the gene matches: 6. As DNA, the CDR3 is TGTGCCAGCAGATCCGGGACAGGCGCCTACGAGCAGTACTTC. This encodes CASRSGTGAYEQYF.

This clonotype was observed at least ten times. V usage is TRBV9 and J usage is TRBJ1-1, with unresolved D. This CDR3 region has 16 residues. Deletions cut 0 bases from V and 5 bases from J, with 17 bases between. CDR1 is SGDLS, CDR2 YYNGEE, per germline. The DNA of the CDR3 is TGTGCCAGCAGCGTAGATAATAGGGAAACTGGGACTGAAGCTTTCTTT. Translated, it gives CASSVDNRETGTEAFF.

This clonotype appeared many times. Germline and junction disagree at one end, which may indicate a read error. The DNA for the CDR3 is TGTGCCAGCAGTGAAGGGGGGTATACTTCACCCCTCCACTTT. This encodes CASSEGGYTSPLHF. The chain recombines TRBV6-1 with TRBJ1-6; D perhaps matches TRBD1 (5 bases). This CDR3 has 14 amino acids. Germline CDR1 reads MNHNS; CDR2 reads SASEGT.

This rearrangement joins TRBV5-1 to TRBJ1-4; a weak D match, TRBD1 (6 bases). This CDR3 has 13 amino acids. Looked up from germline, CDR1 is SGHRS and CDR2 is YFSETQ. V was shortened by 5 bases and J by 5 bases, with 10 bases between the two germline ends. The CDR3 loop reads CASSPGANEKLFF. The CDR3 DNA is TGCGCCAGCAGTCCAGGGGCAAATGAAAAACTGTTTTTT. Full variable domain (missing parts from reference TRBV5-1 and TRBJ1-4): KAGVTQTPRYLIKTRGQQVTLSCSPISGHRSVSWYQQTPGQGLQFLFEYFSETQRNKGNFPGRFSGRQFSNSRSEMNVSTLELGDSALYLCASSPGANEKLFFGSGTQLSVL.

This clonotype was observed many times. One end of the junction fails to match germline, which may point to a read error. This chain's CDR3 is CASSFGVDPSF. The DNA for the CDR3 is TGTGCCAGCAGCTTTGGAGTGGATCCCTCCTTC. This sequence joins TRBV7-2 and TRBJ2-7; D unresolved. Per the germline V gene, CDR1 is SGHTA and CDR2 is FQGNSA. This CDR3 is 11 amino acids long. Based on the CDR3 plus reference TRBV7-2 and TRBJ2-7, the full variable domain is GAGVSQSPSNKVTEKGKDVELRCDPISGHTALYWYRQSLGQGLEFLIYFQGNSAPDKSGLPSDRFSAERTGGSVSTLTIQRTQQEDSAVYLCASSFGVDPSFGPGTRLTVT.

In this sample, this clonotype turned up many times. This chain uses TRBV18 with TRBJ2-4; TRBD1 agrees at 12 bases. The germline V gene has CDR1 KGHSH and CDR2 LQKENI. Trimming cost V 1 base and J 7 bases; bases outside gene matches: 2. This CDR3 contains 15 residues. The CDR3 region is CASSPRDRGLNIQYF. CDR3 coding DNA: TGTGCCAGCTCACCACGGGACAGGGGGCTGAACATTCAGTACTTC.

This clonotype was found many times. The CDR3 sequence: CASSLASGQGGGYTF. The CDR3 coding sequence is TGTGCCAGCAGCTTAGCAAGCGGCCAGGGCGGGGGCTACACCTTC. The chain combines TRBV7-9 with TRBJ1-2; D might be TRBD1 (5 bases). The length of the CDR3 is 15 residues. V was clipped by 0 bases and J by 8 bases, with 16 bases between them. Germline-derived CDR1 and CDR2 are SEHNR and FQNEAQ (reference sequence).

This clonotype has at least ten counts. The chain combines TRBV7-6 with TRBJ1-1; D not resolved. Trimming took off 0 bases at V and 3 bases at J, with 8 bases between the two ends. The length of the CDR3 is 14 residues. The germline CDR1 and CDR2 sequences are SGHVS and FNYEAQ. CDR3 residues: CASSLAAGDTEAFF. In DNA form, the CDR3 reads TGTGCCAGCAGCTTAGCCGCAGGAGACACTGAAGCTTTCTTT.

This clonotype showed up many times. The V and J genes are TRBV20-1 and TRBJ1-1; possibly TRBD1 for D (6 bases). Trimming left V 4 bases short and J 7 bases short, with 16 bases between. The V gene's germline CDR1 is DFQATT and CDR2 SNEGSKA (reference sequence). There are 13 residues in the CDR3. DNA for the CDR3: TGCAGTGCTACCTTACCAGGGGCGGGTGAAGCTTTCTTT. Its protein product is CSATLPGAGEAFF.

This clonotype was observed many times. The chain is built from TRBV7-9 and TRBJ1-2, with TRBD1 as a possible D gene (6 bases). This CDR3 comprises 15 residues. V lost 0 bases to trimming and J lost 6 bases, with 14 bases between them. Germline-derived CDR1 and CDR2 are SEHNR and FQNEAQ (reference sequence). CDR3 bases: TGTGCCAGCAGCTTAGCCCCTATCGGACAGCATGGCTACACCTTC. Its protein is CASSLAPIGQHGYTF. Filled out from reference TRBV7-9 and TRBJ1-2, the complete variable domain reads DTGVSQNPRHKITKRGQNVTFRCDPISEHNRLYWYRQTLGQGPEFLTYFQNEAQLEKSRLLSDRFSAERPKGSFSTLEIQRTEQGDSAMYLCASSLAPIGQHGYTFGSGTRLTVV.

The DNA of the CDR3 is TGTGCCAGCAGAGGGGCTAGCGGGAGGCTCTACGAGCAGTACTTC. It specifies CASRGASGRLYEQYF. The chain carries TRBV2 and TRBJ2-7; 11 nucleotides align to TRBD2. The germline V gene has CDR1 SNHLY and CDR2 FYNNEI. V shed 6 bases and J 3 bases; nucleotides not matched to a gene: 7. This CDR3 contains 15 residues.

This clonotype was detected many times. The chain employs TRBV20-1 and TRBJ2-7; D is unclear. Deletions cut 8 bases from V and 9 bases from J, with 14 bases between. The CDR3 extends over 10 amino acids. Germline-derived CDR1 and CDR2 are DFQATT and SNEGSKA (reference sequence). Written as DNA, the CDR3 is TGCAGTCTGGGTGACGAGGCGCAGTACTTC. This sequence encodes CSLGDEAQYF.

The V gene is TRBV19, the J gene TRBJ2-3; unclear D gene. V gave up 3 bases and J gave up 1 base, with 8 bases separating them. This CDR3 has 14 amino acids. CDR1 and CDR2 from the germline V gene are LNHDA and SQIVND (reference sequence). The CDR3 coding sequence is TGTGCCAGTAGTATGGCCTGGGGCACAGATACGCAGTATTTT. This codes for CASSMAWGTDTQYF. The full variable domain, its missing parts supplied by reference TRBV19 and TRBJ2-3, is DGGITQSPKYLFRKEGQNVTLSCEQNLNHDAMYWYRQDPGQGLRLIYYSQIVNDFQKGDIAEGYSVSREKKESFPLTVTSAQKNPTAFYLCASSMAWGTDTQYFGPGTRLTVL.

This clonotype was recorded at least ten times. In nucleotides, the CDR3 is TGTGCCAGCACCTTAAGCGGGAGAAGCACAGATACGCAGTATTTT. This gives the protein CASTLSGRSTDTQYF. This chain links TRBV9 with TRBJ2-3, with TRBD2 identical over 8 bases. This CDR3 region has 15 residues. The ends lost 6 bases at V and 0 bases at J; junction bases unmatched: 6. Per germline, CDR1 SGDLS and CDR2 YYNGEE.

This sequence joins TRBV20-1 and TRBJ2-5; D ambiguous. The germline CDR1 and CDR2 sequences are DFQATT and SNEGSKA (reference sequence). Trimming stripped 3 bases from V and 1 base from J, with 9 bases between. CDR3 length: 13 residues. CDR3 sequence (DNA): TGCAGTGCTAGTGCCGAGTTCCAAGAGACCCAGTACTTC. Translated: CSASAEFQETQYF.